This passage covers 9 T cell receptor beta chains from one sample sequenced in a study of cytomegalovirus exposure and HLA in healthy donors. PCR was performed using 60 Vbeta and 13 Jbeta primers. Generated by immunoSEQ multiplex PCR, the TCRdb table keeps only in-frame clones and is missing some. The sample contains 150,000 to 180,000 clones, around 74% of which appear only once. The sample was PBMCs. Receptor source: a man aged 18 to 30 in good health and CMV-seronegative.

The chain is built from TRBV7-2 and TRBJ1-2, with TRBD1 matching over 8 bases. The length of the CDR3 is 16 residues. V lost 1 base and J lost 8; bases outside the gene matches: 12. CDR1 and CDR2 from the germline V gene are SGHTA and FQGNSA. The CDR3 spells CASSLDLGQGAGGYTF. DNA of the CDR3: TGTGCCAGCAGCTTAGACTTGGGGCAGGGGGCTGGAGGCTACACCTTC.

This clone was counted only a few times. The chain employs TRBV7-2 and TRBJ1-1; a weak D match, TRBD1 (5 bases). V gave up 5 bases and J gave up 6 bases, with 16 bases separating them. The germline gives CDR1 SGHTA, CDR2 FQGNSA. The CDR3 is made up of 14 amino acids. In nucleotides, the CDR3 is TGTGCCAGCAGCCTCGCCAGGGAAAGAGCTGAAGCTTTCTTT. It encodes CASSLARERAEAFF.

The V call is TRBV19, the J call TRBJ1-4, with D possibly being TRBD1 (5 bases). Trimming took 1 base from V and 6 from J, leaving 15 bases between them. The germline V gene encodes CDR1 LNHDA and CDR2 SQIVND (reference sequence). The CDR3 covers 16 residues. The DNA for the CDR3 is TGTGCCAGTAGTATAGTCGGTGACAGCCTTTATGAAAAACTGTTTTTT. Residues: CASSIVGDSLYEKLFF.

The V call is TRBV4-2, the J call TRBJ1-2, with TRBD1 identical over 9 bases. The V segment lost 4 bases and the J segment 4 bases; nucleotides outside the gene matches: 4. The CDR3 is made up of 14 amino acids. CDR1 and CDR2 from the germline V gene are LGHNA and YNFKEQ. The CDR3 here is CASSPRQGVYGYTF. CDR3 nucleotides: TGTGCCAGCAGCCCCCGACAGGGGGTCTATGGCTACACCTTC.

The chain has TRBV11-2 and TRBJ1-1, with D possibly being TRBD1 (6 bases). Germline assignment: CDR1 SGHAT and CDR2 FQNNGV. The CDR3 totals 13 residues. Trimming left V 5 bases short and J 2 bases short, with 9 bases between. The CDR3 nucleotides are TGTGCCAGCAGCGGACAGTCAAACACTGAAGCTTTCTTT. Protein: CASSGQSNTEAFF.

This chain joins TRBV4-1 and TRBJ2-7; possible D gene TRBD1, 6 bases. This CDR3 spans 15 amino acids. V was pared by 7 bases and J by 5 bases, with 21 bases between. From germline, CDR1 is MGHRA and CDR2 YSYEKL. The CDR3: CASTFEMGARDEQYF. CDR3 nucleotides: TGCGCCAGCACGTTCGAGATGGGGGCGCGAGACGAGCAGTACTTC.

This clone was found a few times. The V and J genes are TRBV5-1 and TRBJ2-5; D might be TRBD1 (6 bases). The length of the CDR3 is 12 residues. CDR1 and CDR2 from the germline V gene are SGHRS and YFSETQ. Between the trimmed V and J ends, which lost 7 bases and 0 bases, there was a span of 7 bases. DNA for the CDR3: TGCGCCAGCCACAGGGACCAAGAGACCCAGTACTTC. Its translation is CASHRDQETQYF.

The V call is TRBV5-1, the J call TRBJ1-4; possible D gene TRBD1, 5 bases. Germline assignment: CDR1 SGHRS and CDR2 YFSETQ. Trimming took off 1 base at V and 3 bases at J, with 16 bases between the two ends. The CDR3 sequence is 17 residues long. CDR3 DNA sequence: TGCGCCAGCAGCTTGAGGGGATCGGCCCAGGCTAATGAAAAACTGTTTTTT. It encodes CASSLRGSAQANEKLFF.

The chain recombines TRBV6-6 with TRBJ2-5, with 7 positions matching TRBD1. The CDR3 has 14 amino acids. With V trimmed by 8 bases and J by 0 bases, 6 bases remained unmatched. From germline, CDR1 is MNHNY and CDR2 SVGAGI (reference sequence). The CDR3 sequence: CASQTGTYQETQYF. In DNA, the CDR3 is TGTGCCAGCCAGACAGGGACCTACCAAGAGACCCAGTACTTC.